This T cell receptor beta chain appears in the sequencing data of a study of T cell repertoires in ileal Crohn's disease. Time point given: neoterminal ileum biopsy at postoperative endoscopy, about 6 months after surgery. CDR1 MNHEY and CDR2 SMNVEV come from the germline V gene (reference sequence). The CDR3 loop spans 15 amino acids. V lost 5 bases and J lost 6; bases outside the gene matches: 12. The assay was immunoSEQ multiplex PCR, and TCRdb's table has in-frame clones only and misses some. The sample contains approximately 10,000 clones, approximately 77% of which appear only once. The receptor was isolated from an adult with Crohn's disease. This chain joins TRBV27 and TRBJ1-1; 7 nucleotides match TRBD1. The sample comprised ileal tissue. The DNA for the CDR3 is TGTGCCAGCAGTCCCCCCCCCGACAGGGCCCCTGAAGCTTTCTTT. Its protein product is CASSPPPDRAPEAFF.